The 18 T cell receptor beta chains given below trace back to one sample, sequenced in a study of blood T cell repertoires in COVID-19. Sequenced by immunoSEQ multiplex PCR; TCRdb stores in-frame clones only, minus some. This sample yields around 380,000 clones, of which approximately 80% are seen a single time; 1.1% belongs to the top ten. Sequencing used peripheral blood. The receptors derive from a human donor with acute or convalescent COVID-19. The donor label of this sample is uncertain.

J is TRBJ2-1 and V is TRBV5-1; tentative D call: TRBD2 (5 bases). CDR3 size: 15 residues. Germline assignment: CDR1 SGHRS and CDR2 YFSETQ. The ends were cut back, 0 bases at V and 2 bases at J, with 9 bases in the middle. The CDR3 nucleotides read TGCGCCAGCAGCTTGGGCGGGTCCGCCTACAATGAGCAGTTCTTC. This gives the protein CASSLGGSAYNEQFF. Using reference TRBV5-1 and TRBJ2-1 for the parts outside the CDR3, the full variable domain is KAGVTQTPRYLIKTRGQQVTLSCSPISGHRSVSWYQQTPGQGLQFLFEYFSETQRNKGNFPGRFSGRQFSNSRSEMNVSTLELGDSALYLCASSLGGSAYNEQFFGPGTRLTVL.

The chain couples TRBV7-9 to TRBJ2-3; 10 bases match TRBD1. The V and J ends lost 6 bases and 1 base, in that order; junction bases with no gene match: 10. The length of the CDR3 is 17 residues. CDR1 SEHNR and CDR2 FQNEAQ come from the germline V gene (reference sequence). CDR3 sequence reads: CASREIGTGEGTDTQYF. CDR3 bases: TGTGCCAGCAGGGAAATTGGGACAGGGGAAGGCACAGATACGCAGTATTTT.

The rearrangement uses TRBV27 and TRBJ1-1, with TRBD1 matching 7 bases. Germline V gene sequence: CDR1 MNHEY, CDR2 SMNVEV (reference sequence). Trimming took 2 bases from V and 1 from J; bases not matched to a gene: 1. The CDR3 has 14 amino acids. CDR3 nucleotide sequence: TGTGCCAGCAGTTTACAGGGGGAGAACACTGAAGCTTTCTTT. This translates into CASSLQGENTEAFF.

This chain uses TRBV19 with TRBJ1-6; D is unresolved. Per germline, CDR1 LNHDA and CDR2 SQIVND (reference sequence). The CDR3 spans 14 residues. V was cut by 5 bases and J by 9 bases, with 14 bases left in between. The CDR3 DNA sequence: TGTGCCAGTAGTCCCGGTCGGGGTTTTTCACCCCTCCACTTT. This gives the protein CASSPGRGFSPLHF.

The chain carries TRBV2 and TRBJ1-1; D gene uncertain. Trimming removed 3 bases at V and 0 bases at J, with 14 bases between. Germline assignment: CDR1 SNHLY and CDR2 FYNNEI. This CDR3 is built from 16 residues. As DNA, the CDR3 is TGTGCCAGCAGTGATGGCCAGTTGTTCATGAACACTGAAGCTTTCTTT. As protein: CASSDGQLFMNTEAFF.

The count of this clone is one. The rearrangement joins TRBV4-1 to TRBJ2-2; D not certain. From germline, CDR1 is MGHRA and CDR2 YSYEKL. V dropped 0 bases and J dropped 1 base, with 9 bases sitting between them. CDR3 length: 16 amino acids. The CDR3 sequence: CASSQDLSMNTGELFF. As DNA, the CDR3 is TGCGCCAGCAGCCAAGATCTTAGCATGAACACCGGGGAGCTGTTTTTT.

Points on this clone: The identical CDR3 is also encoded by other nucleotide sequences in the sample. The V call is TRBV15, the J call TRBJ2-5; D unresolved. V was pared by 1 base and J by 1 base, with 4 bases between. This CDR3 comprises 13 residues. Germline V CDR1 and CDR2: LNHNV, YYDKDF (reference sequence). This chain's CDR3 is CATSRVLQETQYF. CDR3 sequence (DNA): TGTGCCACCAGCAGAGTACTCCAAGAGACCCAGTACTTC.

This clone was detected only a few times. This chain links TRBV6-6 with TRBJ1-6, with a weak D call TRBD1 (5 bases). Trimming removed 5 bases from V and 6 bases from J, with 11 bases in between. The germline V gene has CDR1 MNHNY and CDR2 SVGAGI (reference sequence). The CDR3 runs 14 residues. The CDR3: CASSEGRVNSPLHF. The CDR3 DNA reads TGTGCCAGCAGTGAGGGGAGGGTTAATTCACCCCTCCACTTT.

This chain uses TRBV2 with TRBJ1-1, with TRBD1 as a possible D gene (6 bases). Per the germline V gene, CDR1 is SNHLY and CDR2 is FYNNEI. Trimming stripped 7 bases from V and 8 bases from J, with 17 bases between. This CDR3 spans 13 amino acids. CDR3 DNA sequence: TGTGCCAGCAAGGGTGGGGGCTCGGCGGAAGCTTTCTTT. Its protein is CASKGGGSAEAFF. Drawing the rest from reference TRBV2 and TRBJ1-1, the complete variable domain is EPEVTQTPSHQVTQMGQEVILRCVPISNHLYFYWYRQILGQKVEFLVSFYNNEISEKSEIFDDQFSVERPDGSNFTLKIRSTKLEDSAMYFCASKGGGSAEAFFGQGTRLTVV.

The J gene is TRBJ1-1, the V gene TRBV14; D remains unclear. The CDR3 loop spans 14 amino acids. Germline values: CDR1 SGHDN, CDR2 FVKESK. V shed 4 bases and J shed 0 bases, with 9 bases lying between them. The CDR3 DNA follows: TGTGCCAGCAGCCTTCGGGGTTTGAACACTGAAGCTTTCTTT. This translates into CASSLRGLNTEAFF.

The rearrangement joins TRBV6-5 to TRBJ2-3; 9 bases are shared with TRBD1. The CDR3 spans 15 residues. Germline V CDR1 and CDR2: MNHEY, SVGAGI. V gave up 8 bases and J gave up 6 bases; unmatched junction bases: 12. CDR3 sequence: CASSPNRGLGDTQYF. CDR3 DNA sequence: TGTGCCAGCTCCCCGAACAGGGGGCTCGGCGATACGCAGTATTTT.

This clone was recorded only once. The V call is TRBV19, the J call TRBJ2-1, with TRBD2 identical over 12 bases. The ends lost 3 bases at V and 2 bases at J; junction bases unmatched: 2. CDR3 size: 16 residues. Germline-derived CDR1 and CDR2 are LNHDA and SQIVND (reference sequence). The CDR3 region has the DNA TGTGCCAGTAGTATGACTAGCGGGAGAACCTACAATGAGCAGTTCTTC. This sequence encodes CASSMTSGRTYNEQFF.

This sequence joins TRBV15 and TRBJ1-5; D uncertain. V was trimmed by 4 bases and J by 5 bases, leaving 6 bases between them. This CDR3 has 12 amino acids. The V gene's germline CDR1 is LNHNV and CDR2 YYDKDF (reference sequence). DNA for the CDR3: TGTGCCACCAGCAAACGGGATCAGCCCCAGCATTTT. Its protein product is CATSKRDQPQHF.

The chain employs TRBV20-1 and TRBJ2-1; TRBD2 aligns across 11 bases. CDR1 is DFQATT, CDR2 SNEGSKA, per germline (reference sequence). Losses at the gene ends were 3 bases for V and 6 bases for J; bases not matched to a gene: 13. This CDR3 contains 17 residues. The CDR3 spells CSASAPLSGRATNEQFF. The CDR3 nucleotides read TGCAGTGCTAGTGCCCCACTTAGCGGGAGGGCCACCAATGAGCAGTTCTTC.

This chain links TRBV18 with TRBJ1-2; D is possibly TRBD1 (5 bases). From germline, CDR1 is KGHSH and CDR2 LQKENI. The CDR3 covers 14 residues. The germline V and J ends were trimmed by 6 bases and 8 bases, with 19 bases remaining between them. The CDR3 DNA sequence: TGTGCCAGCTCCCATTTCGACAGTTTTGGAGGCTACACCTTC. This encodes CASSHFDSFGGYTF.

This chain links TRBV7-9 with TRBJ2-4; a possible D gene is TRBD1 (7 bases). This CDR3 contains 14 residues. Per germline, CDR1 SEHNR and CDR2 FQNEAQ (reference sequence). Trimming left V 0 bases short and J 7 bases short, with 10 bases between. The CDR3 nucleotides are TGTGCCAGCAGCTTAGCGACAGGGAGGAACATTCAGTACTTC. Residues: CASSLATGRNIQYF.

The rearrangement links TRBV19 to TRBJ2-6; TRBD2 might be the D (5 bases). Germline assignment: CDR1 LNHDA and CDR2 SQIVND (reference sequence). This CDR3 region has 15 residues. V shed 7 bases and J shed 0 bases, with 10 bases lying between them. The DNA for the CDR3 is TGTGCCAGTACCCGCGGGTCCTCTGGGGCCAACGTCCTGACTTTC. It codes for CASTRGSSGANVLTF.

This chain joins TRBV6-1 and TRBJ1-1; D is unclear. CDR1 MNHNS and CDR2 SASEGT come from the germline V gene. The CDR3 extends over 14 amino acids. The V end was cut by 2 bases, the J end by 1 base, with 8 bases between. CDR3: CASSERGGNTEAFF. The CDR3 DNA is TGTGCCAGCAGTGAACGGGGAGGGAACACTGAAGCTTTCTTT.